This T cell receptor beta chain was sequenced during a study of shared clonotypes between healthy human individuals (dated by TCRdb to 2018 to 2020). Turning to the overall study: A few men and two women, aged 18 to 49 years, made up the cohort. For each donor, CD4 naive and CD4 memory were each given three plates, CD8 naive was given two plates, and CD8 memory was given one plate. To estimate repertoire size and how much clonotype sharing occurs between individuals, the study deeply sequenced the blood TCR repertoires of about 5 healthy adults. Different laboratories and diverse techniques were used to prepare libraries and sequence TCR repertoires, to increase sequencing depth and limit assay-specific biases. Between about 0.9 and 10 billion PBMCs per donor were obtained by leukapheresis. Results the study describes overall, beyond this receptor: Even with the large sequencing depth, rarefaction of the sorted-subset datasets indicated that sequencing was incomplete. Higher generation probabilities were observed for clonotypes shared by all four sorted-subset donors than for non-shared clonotypes. Pairwise subsampling led to the expectation that sequencing depth would affect the degree of clonotype sharing among donors. Because the study included only a small number of donors, the genetic and exposure-history diversity represented was limited. Sampling was limited to blood, and TCR repertoires in tissue likely differ from TCR repertoires in blood. Naive subsets generally had larger estimated clonotype richness than memory subsets. When a handful of donors were compared, the shared fraction of clonotypes was about 5% for naive CD4, approximately 3.5% for naive CD8, about 2.4% for memory CD4, and 0.4% for memory CD8.

CD8 naive samples were obtained by positive selection for CCR7 among CD45RO-negative cells, yielding a CD45RA+CCR7+ population from which TemRA cells were excluded. The donors were healthy, HIV-negative adults who had no recently reported acute infections or vaccinations. Every donor was a Caucasian adult living in Nashville, Tennessee, USA. Blood was collected by leukapheresis, and PBMCs were isolated by Ficoll-Histopaque density gradient centrifugation and then cryopreserved in liquid nitrogen vapor phase. Analytical flow cytometry was used to check the purity and quantity of every magnetically sorted T cell population. Genomic DNA was isolated from every sorted fraction and measured by UV absorbance on a Nanodrop 2000c. Using the deep immunoSEQ assay, TCR CDR3 regions were amplified from genomic DNA by multiplex PCR. For each cell subset, the extracted genomic DNA was distributed evenly across all wells of several immunoSEQ 96-well plates, and each plate served as one replicate. Each replicate PCR for sorted subsets received about 200 ng genomic DNA, equal to tens of thousands of T cell genomes. Purified libraries were quantified with a Qubit 3.0 fluorometer, sized on a Bioanalyzer 2100, and re-quantified with the KAPA Library Quantification kit. Each immunoSEQ 96-well plate was sequenced on its own single-read 150-cycle Illumina NextSeq 550 flow cell. The original pipeline was this. The immunoSEQ output contained only junctional sequences without quality scores, so filtering could not match that applied to full-length reads. Sequences were annotated with PyIR, a Python wrapper for IgBLAST v1.9, and V/J genes and CDR3 were assigned using IMGT germline references. Reads with weak V/J assignments (E-value above 1e-6), missing CDR3, stop codons, out-of-frame junctions, or ambiguous translated residues were removed. V3J clonotypes were defined as sequences sharing an identical inferred V gene, J gene, and CDR3 amino acid sequence. To compute the percentage overlap between repertoires, the number of shared unique clonotypes was divided by the size of the smaller repertoire. RTK rarefaction, the Chao1 estimator, and Recon v2.1 estimates of unobserved clonotypes were used to assess repertoire richness. Generation probabilities for all TCRbeta clonotypes obtained by the gDNA method from a handful of donors were computed using OLGA. TCRdb provides this immuneACCESS table in a form limited to in-frame rearrangements. Some clones are lacking; in checked studies, under half of them reflect an unresolved V gene, and why the rest are absent is not known. The V and J calls and the clone size are those of that table, but D and trimming were determined from the DNA. In all, the sample holds about 800,000 clones, and 96% of those were seen once. The top ten hold approximately 0.2% of the sample.

As regards this clone: Its antigen is still unknown. Base qualities are not at hand, and no much larger clone is one base apart.

Per the germline V gene, MDHEN is the CDR1 and SYDVKM is the CDR2. Counted from cysteine to phenylalanine, this CDR3 has 13 amino acids. The sequence is cut down to CDR3 DNA, 39 bases in frame from base 1. The V and J ends are trimmed by 4 bases and 5 bases, leaving 11 bases between them. The sequence was obtained from a man in his thirties or forties in good health. The sample was naive CD8+ T cells sorted from blood. Taken with the paper, the label for cell subset or site translates to: CD45RA+CCR7+. This chain joins TRBV28 to TRBJ1-1; no D gene is confidently identified. The CDR3 reads as follows: CASSSRVWTEAFF. The nucleotides read TGTGCCAGCAGTTCTCGGGTGTGGACTGAAGCTTTCTTT.